This T cell receptor (beta chain) was recorded in a study of T-cell memory formation after mild COVID-19. This clonotype was seen a handful of times. TCRdb re-called the 5' RACE reads through MiXCR, storing one row per CDR3 protein. The sample consists of approximately 410,000 distinct CDR3 sequences, about a quarter of them appearing once. This receptor was obtained from an adult woman who had mild COVID-19 (a few samples of this study predate the infection). Cell type and time point are not known. The sequencing input was PBMCs or a T cell subset sorted from them (not recorded which).

CDR3 residues: CASAESPTSATGELFF. The CDR3 DNA reads TGTGCCAGCGCCGAAAGCCCGACTAGCGCGACCGGGGAGCTGTTTTTT. The chain has TRBV2 and TRBJ2-2; 8 positions agree with TRBD2. The CDR3 is 16 residues long. V dropped 8 bases and J dropped 5; count of bases not matched to a gene: 13. From germline, CDR1 is SNHLY and CDR2 FYNNEI.